The 10 T cell receptor beta chains below all came from one sample that was sequenced in a study of memory B cells and T cells in multiple sclerosis. Some clones are missing from TCRdb's copy, which holds only in-frame ones; the method was immunoSEQ multiplex PCR. This table has about 32,000 clones, approximately 85% appearing once. No antigen has been assigned to these receptors. After stimulus-free culture, autoproliferating CFSE-dim and non-proliferating CFSE-high T cells were sequenced separately. Cultures began with about 45 million CFSE-labeled PBMCs, unstimulated for roughly seven days, with replicate wells pooled. Source material: PBMCs from blood kept in culture. These receptors were collected from a human donor with multiple sclerosis.

The gene calls are TRBV20-1 and TRBJ2-1, with no clear D. There are 11 residues in the CDR3. Germline V CDR1 and CDR2: DFQATT, SNEGSKA (reference sequence). The V gene lost 2 bases and the J gene lost 8 bases, with 7 bases spanning the gap. CDR3: CSARLTYEQFF. In DNA, the CDR3 is TGCAGTGCTAGATTGACCTATGAGCAGTTCTTC.

The rearrangement joins TRBV6-1 to TRBJ2-7; perhaps TRBD2 as D (6 bases). With 0 bases removed from V and 4 bases from J, the gap between germline ends came to 10 bases. Germline CDR1 is MNHNS and CDR2 is SASEGT. The CDR3 has 14 residues. Here the CDR3 DNA reads TGTGCCAGCAGTGAAGCGGGAGGATCTTACGAGCAGTACTTC. It encodes CASSEAGGSYEQYF.

J is TRBJ1-3 and V is TRBV9; no clear D. The germline gives CDR1 SGDLS, CDR2 YYNGEE. Trimming shortened V by 2 bases and J by 1 base, and 10 bases separated the two germline ends. The CDR3 is 15 amino acids. CDR3: CASSVGQASGNTIYF. CDR3 bases: TGTGCCAGCAGCGTTGGGCAAGCGTCTGGAAACACCATATATTTT.

This clone was found a few times. V is TRBV5-1 and J is TRBJ2-7, with D possibly being TRBD1 (8 bases). This CDR3 has 14 amino acids. Germline V gene sequence: CDR1 SGHRS, CDR2 YFSETQ. V lost 4 bases and J lost 6, with 17 bases in between. The CDR3 sequence: CASSAGTGGGEQYF. CDR3 sequence (DNA): TGCGCCAGCAGCGCGGGCACAGGGGGGGGCGAGCAGTACTTC.

This chain joins TRBV15 and TRBJ1-6, with TRBD1 matching 7 bases. The CDR3 is 12 residues long. V shed 6 bases, J shed 13 bases, and the junction held 6 bases outside the gene matches. The germline CDR1 and CDR2 sequences are LNHNV and YYDKDF (reference sequence). CDR3 sequence: CATRTGAFPLHF. For the CDR3, the DNA is TGTGCCACCAGAACAGGGGCTTTCCCCCTCCACTTT.

The gene calls are TRBV2 and TRBJ1-6, with 10 bases lining up with TRBD1. V was clipped by 7 bases and J by 4 bases; unmatched bases: 4. Per the germline V gene, CDR1 is SNHLY and CDR2 is FYNNEI. There are 15 residues in the CDR3. CDR3 sequence (DNA): TGTGCCAGCACGAGGGACAGGGGTTATAATTCACCCCTCCACTTT. Translated, it gives CASTRDRGYNSPLHF.

Remarks on this clone: At one of its ends the junction is not consistent with the germline gene, which may arise from a read error. This chain links TRBV4-1 with TRBJ2-3; the D gene could be TRBD1 or TRBD2 (5 bases each). This CDR3 spans 16 amino acids. Germline V gives CDR1 MGHRA, CDR2 YSYEKL. The CDR3 sequence: CASSQEWAGGTGTQYF. The DNA for the CDR3 is TGCGCCAGCAGCCAAGAGTGGGCAGGAGGCACAGGTACGCAGTATTTT.

The gene calls are TRBV29-1 and TRBJ2-1, with 9 bases fitting TRBD1. Losses at the gene ends were 6 bases for V and 6 bases for J; bases not matched to a gene: 12. Germline loops: CDR1 SQVTM, CDR2 ANQGSEA. The CDR3 has 15 amino acids. The CDR3 is CSVTIGDRASNEQFF. For the CDR3, the DNA is TGCAGCGTCACGATAGGGGACAGGGCAAGCAATGAGCAGTTCTTC.

This chain joins TRBV4-1 and TRBJ1-2; 8 bases agree with TRBD1. The CDR3 has 16 amino acids. Germline V lookup: CDR1 MGHRA, CDR2 YSYEKL. V trimming: 0 bases; J trimming: 4 bases; junction bases outside the gene matches: 7. CDR3 sequence: CASSQDAGGTGYGYTF. The CDR3 DNA sequence: TGCGCCAGCAGCCAAGATGCTGGCGGGACAGGCTATGGCTACACCTTC.

V usage is TRBV28 and J usage is TRBJ1-2; the D gene is possibly TRBD1 (5 bases). Trimming pared 6 bases from V and 5 bases from J, leaving 28 bases between. The CDR3 is 18 residues long. Germline CDR1 and CDR2: MDHEN and SYDVKM. DNA for the CDR3: TGTGCCAGCAGATCCCTGAGGGCCGGGACGGAGCCTTTTTATGGCTACACCTTC. Translation: CASRSLRAGTEPFYGYTF.